This T cell receptor (beta chain) originates from a study of T cells in localized non-small cell lung cancer. Study findings and constraints: Density of T cells in blood, when higher, went with longer overall survival.

The data were produced by immunoSEQ multiplex PCR, yet TCRdb's version contains in-frame clones alone and is incomplete. The table lists around 80,000 clones, around three quarters of them singletons, with roughly a fifth in the top ten. CDR3 length: 15 residues. V was shortened by 2 bases and J by 8 bases, with 17 bases between the two germline ends. Germline assignment: CDR1 SGHRS and CDR2 YFSETQ. In regard to this clone: Its target is not known.

The source was PBMCs, collected before any cancer treatment. The receptor's source is a man aged 40-75 years with stage II squamous cell lung carcinoma. The chain couples TRBV5-1 to TRBJ2-1, with D hard to call. In nucleotides, the CDR3 is TGCGCCAGCAGCTTAGGCTCCACTTATGGGGATGAGCAGTTCTTC. Amino acids: CASSLGSTYGDEQFF.